This T cell receptor (beta chain) was captured in a study of T cell responses to AZD1222 COVID-19 vaccine. As to this clone: Its target is not known.

Repertoires were generated with immunoSEQ multiplex PCR, while TCRdb's copy carries only in-frame clones and drops some. The sample contains roughly 150,000 clones, around nine tenths of which appear only once. Study-wide results and limits: Just a handful of people given AZD1222 tested seropositive at baseline. Spike as a whole was targeted by vaccine-associated CD4 TCRs, dominant at 160-218 and 743-854. Spike-specific TCR breadth and depth were elevated following two AZD1222 doses.

CDR1 is SGDLS and CDR2 is YYNGEE in the germline V gene. The CDR3 has 18 residues. V gave up 4 bases and J gave up 0 bases; unmatched junction bases: 8. The sequencing here drew on peripheral blood, taken on day 0 of AZD1222 vaccination. The TCR sequence derives from an adult in good health. V usage is TRBV9 and J usage is TRBJ2-2, with TRBD2 identical over 11 bases. The CDR3, as DNA: TGTGCCAGCAGCCTCTCGAGGACTAGCGGGTCGAACACCGGGGAGCTGTTTTTT. The encoded protein is CASSLSRTSGSNTGELFF.